The rows below give T cell receptor beta chains drawn from one sample of a study of blood T cell repertoires in COVID-19. Sequencing was performed with immunoSEQ multiplex PCR; in TCRdb, only in-frame clones are kept and a portion is missing. The sample holds around 340,000 clones; 65% to 85% are singletons and the top ten take 2.5% to 3%. Input material: peripheral blood. The source is a young man with active or convalescent COVID-19. Both conserved end residues are part of each CDR3. A D gene is named only where the DNA matches it firmly. Rows may omit the clone size; those that give it use once, few, many or a size class.

V	J	D	size	length	CDR3	DNA
TRBV15	TRBJ2-7	TRBD1	once	15	CATSGRDRGVDEQYF	TGTGCCACCAGCGGCCGGGACAGGGGTGTCGACGAGCAGTACTTC
TRBV5-1	TRBJ1-1	-	-	14	CASSLDRENTEAFF	TGCGCCAGCAGCTTGGACAGGGAGAACACTGAAGCTTTCTTT
TRBV6-5	TRBJ2-2	TRBD2	-	13	CASSSGGNGELFF	TGTGCCAGCAGCTCGGGAGGGAACGGGGAGCTGTTTTTT
TRBV18	TRBJ2-1	TRBD2	-	16	CASSALAGSSYNEQFF	TGTGCCAGCTCAGCTCTAGCGGGGAGCTCCTACAATGAGCAGTTCTTC
TRBV7-9	TRBJ2-1	-	-	15	CASSSQGSSYNEQFF	TGTGCCAGCAGCTCCCAGGGGAGCTCCTACAATGAGCAGTTCTTC
TRBV10-3	TRBJ2-3	TRBD2	-	16	CAISETSGGATDTQYF	TGTGCCATCAGTGAAACTAGCGGGGGGGCGACAGATACGCAGTATTTT
TRBV4-2	TRBJ1-3	-	once	16	CASSPTGGGSGNTIYF	TGTGCCAGCAGCCCCACCGGAGGAGGCTCTGGAAACACCATATATTTT
TRBV7-2	TRBJ2-7	-	-	15	CASSLRWQGHPEQYF	TGTGCCAGCAGCTTAAGGTGGCAGGGTCACCCCGAGCAGTACTTC
TRBV7-9	TRBJ1-1	TRBD1	few	15	CASSPTGLGNTEAFF	TGTGCCAGCAGCCCGACAGGGTTGGGGAACACTGAAGCTTTCTTT
TRBV5-1	TRBJ1-5	-	-	14	CASSLGGVLQPQHF	TGCGCCAGCAGCTTGGGCGGGGTTCTTCAGCCCCAGCATTTT
TRBV5-1	TRBJ1-5	-	-	14	CASSPGQNNQPQHF	TGCGCCAGCAGCCCTGGACAAAACAATCAGCCCCAGCATTTT
TRBV5-5	TRBJ1-1	-	-	17	CASSRTANSLMNTEAFF	TGTGCCAGCAGCCGGACAGCGAACTCGCTAATGAACACTGAAGCTTTCTTT
TRBV6-5	TRBJ2-7	-	-	16	CASSYGDRFGGYEQYF	TGTGCCAGCAGTTATGGTGACCGATTTGGCGGCTACGAGCAGTACTTC
TRBV4-2	TRBJ1-1	TRBD1	-	18	CASSQPFSGGAGNTEAFF	TGTGCCAGCAGCCAACCATTTTCAGGGGGCGCGGGGAACACTGAAGCTTTCTTT
TRBV5-5	TRBJ1-1	-	-	15	CASSRVIPMNTEAFF	TGTGCCAGCAGCCGGGTCATACCCATGAACACTGAAGCTTTCTTT
TRBV5-1	TRBJ1-5	-	-	15	CASSFSGDSNQPQHF	TGCGCCAGCAGCTTTTCAGGGGATAGCAATCAGCCCCAGCATTTT
TRBV5-4	TRBJ1-4	-	-	15	CASSFMTGSNEKLFF	TGTGCCAGCAGCTTCATGACAGGTTCTAATGAAAAACTGTTTTTT
TRBV28	TRBJ1-6	TRBD1	-	14	CASQPTGGTSPLHF	TGTGCCAGCCAACCAACAGGGGGAACTTCACCCCTCCACTTT
TRBV3-1/TRBV3-2	TRBJ2-1	TRBD2	few	16	CASSALGLAGENEQFF	TGTGCCAGCAGCGCCCTCGGACTAGCGGGAGAGAATGAGCAGTTCTTC
TRBV30	TRBJ1-3	-	-	13	CAWSANSGNTIYF	TGTGCCTGGAGTGCAAACTCTGGAAACACCATATATTTT
TRBV7-2	TRBJ2-5	-	-	16	CASSLEASRIKETQYF	TGTGCCAGCAGCTTAGAAGCTAGCCGGATTAAAGAGACCCAGTACTTC
TRBV6-5	TRBJ2-1	TRBD2	-	15	CASSFHRDYYNEQFF	TGTGCCAGCAGTTTCCACCGGGACTACTACAATGAGCAGTTCTTC
TRBV7-3	TRBJ2-3	-	-	14	CASSLGSPTDTQYF	TGTGCCAGCAGCTTAGGGAGCCCCACAGATACGCAGTATTTT
TRBV7-8	TRBJ2-3	-	once	16	CASSFLAVSSTDTQYF	TGTGCCAGCAGCTTCTTAGCGGTCTCTAGCACAGATACGCAGTATTTT
TRBV18	TRBJ2-7	-	once	14	CASSHRGGPYEQYF	TGTGCCAGCTCCCACAGGGGGGGGCCCTACGAGCAGTACTTC
TRBV6-2/TRBV6-3	TRBJ2-2	-	once	18	CASSYSKGQGADTGELFF	TGTGCCAGCAGTTACTCGAAGGGGCAGGGTGCGGACACCGGGGAGCTGTTTTTT
TRBV4-1	TRBJ1-2	-	-	15	CASRSGRGSDYGYTF	TGCGCCAGCAGGTCCGGGAGGGGGAGCGACTATGGCTACACCTTC
TRBV29-1	TRBJ2-1	-	-	10	CSVATPEQFF	TGCAGCGTCGCGACTCCTGAGCAGTTCTTC
TRBV15	TRBJ2-3	-	-	12	CATSGRADTQYF	TGTGCCACCAGCGGGCGGGCAGATACGCAGTATTTT
TRBV5-5	TRBJ2-7	-	-	13	CASSYGVTYEQYF	TGTGCCAGCAGCTACGGGGTTACCTACGAGCAGTACTTC
TRBV19	TRBJ1-1	-	-	13	CASSIGAGTEAFF	TGTGCCAGTAGTATAGGCGCGGGAACTGAAGCTTTCTTT
TRBV6-2/TRBV6-3	TRBJ2-7	-	-	17	CASSFIARGLVPYEQYF	TGTGCCAGCAGTTTTATCGCAAGAGGTCTAGTCCCCTACGAGCAGTACTTC
TRBV6-2/TRBV6-3	TRBJ1-2	TRBD1	-	14	CASSYPGQGGGYTF	TGTGCCAGCAGTTACCCGGGACAGGGTGGTGGCTACACCTTC
TRBV19	TRBJ2-2	TRBD1	-	14	CASSSQGATGELFF	TGTGCCAGTAGTTCACAGGGGGCGACCGGGGAGCTGTTTTTT
TRBV27	TRBJ1-1	-	once	14	CASSLGPRTTEAFF	TGTGCCAGCAGTTTAGGTCCCAGGACTACTGAAGCTTTCTTT
TRBV5-1	TRBJ1-1	-	-	16	CASSLAARGANTEAFF	TGCGCCAGCAGCTTAGCCGCTCGGGGAGCGAACACTGAAGCTTTCTTT
TRBV6-5	TRBJ2-7	TRBD1	-	14	CASSYLRGHNEQYF	TGTGCCAGCAGTTACTTGAGGGGGCATAACGAGCAGTACTTC
TRBV28	TRBJ1-6	TRBD1	-	16	CASRVGQGAFNSPLHF	TGTGCCAGCCGGGTGGGGCAGGGGGCCTTTAATTCACCCCTCCACTTT
TRBV7-2	TRBJ1-3	-	few	15	CASSLEPRGWDTIYF	TGTGCCAGCAGCTTGGAACCAAGGGGCTGGGACACCATATATTTT
TRBV5-1	TRBJ1-1	-	-	16	CASSSGRGGMNTEAFF	TGCGCCAGCAGCTCAGGGAGAGGAGGGATGAACACTGAAGCTTTCTTT